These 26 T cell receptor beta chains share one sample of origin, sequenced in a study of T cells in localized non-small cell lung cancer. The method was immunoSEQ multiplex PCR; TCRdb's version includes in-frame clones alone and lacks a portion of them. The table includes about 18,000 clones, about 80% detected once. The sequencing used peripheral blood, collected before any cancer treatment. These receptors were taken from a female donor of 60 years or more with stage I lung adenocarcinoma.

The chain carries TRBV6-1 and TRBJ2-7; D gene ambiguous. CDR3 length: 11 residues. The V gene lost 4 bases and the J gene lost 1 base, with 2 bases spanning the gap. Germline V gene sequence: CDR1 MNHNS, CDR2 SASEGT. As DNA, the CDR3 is TGTGCCAGCAGTGGGTCCTACGAGCAGTACTTC. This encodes CASSGSYEQYF.

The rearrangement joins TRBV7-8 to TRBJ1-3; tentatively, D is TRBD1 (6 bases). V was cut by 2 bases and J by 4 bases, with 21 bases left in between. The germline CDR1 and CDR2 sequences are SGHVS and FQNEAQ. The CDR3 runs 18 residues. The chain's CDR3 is CASSLFGGGQGSGNTIYF. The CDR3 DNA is TGTGCCAGCAGCTTATTTGGTGGGGGGCAGGGAAGCGGAAACACCATATATTTT.

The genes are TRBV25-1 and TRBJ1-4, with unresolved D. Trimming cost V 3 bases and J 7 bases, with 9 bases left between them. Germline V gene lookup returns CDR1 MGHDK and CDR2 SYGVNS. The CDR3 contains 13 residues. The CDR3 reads CASSEPIGEKLFF. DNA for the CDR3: TGTGCCAGCAGTGAGCCTATCGGTGAAAAACTGTTTTTT.

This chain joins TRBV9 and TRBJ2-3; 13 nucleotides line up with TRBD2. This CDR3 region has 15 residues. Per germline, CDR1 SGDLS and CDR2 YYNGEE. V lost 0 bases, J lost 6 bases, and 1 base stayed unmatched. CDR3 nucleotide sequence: TGTGCCAGCAGCGTAGCGACTAGCGGGGGGGATACGCAGTATTTT. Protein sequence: CASSVATSGGDTQYF.

The CDR3 DNA follows: TGCGCCAGCAGCCAAGATCGGGGGGCCCTAGGTGGCTACACCTTC. This translates into CASSQDRGALGGYTF. This chain links TRBV4-3 with TRBJ1-2, with D perhaps TRBD1 (6 bases). CDR1 is LGHNA, CDR2 YSLEER, per germline. The CDR3 has 15 residues. V lost 0 bases to trimming and J lost 7 bases, with 15 bases between them.

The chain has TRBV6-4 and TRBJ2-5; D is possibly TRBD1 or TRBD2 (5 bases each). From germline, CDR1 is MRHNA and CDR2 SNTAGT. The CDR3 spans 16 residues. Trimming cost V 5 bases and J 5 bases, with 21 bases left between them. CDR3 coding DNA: TGTGCCAGCAGTTCGACAGACGGGGAAGGTTCGGAGACCCAGTACTTC. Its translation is CASSSTDGEGSETQYF.

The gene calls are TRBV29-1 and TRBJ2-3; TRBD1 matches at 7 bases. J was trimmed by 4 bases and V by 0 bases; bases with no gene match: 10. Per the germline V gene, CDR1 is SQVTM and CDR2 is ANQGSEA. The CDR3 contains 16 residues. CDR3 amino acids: CSVEDVRGHFPDTQYF. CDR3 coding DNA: TGCAGCGTTGAAGATGTGAGGGGGCATTTCCCAGATACGCAGTATTTT.

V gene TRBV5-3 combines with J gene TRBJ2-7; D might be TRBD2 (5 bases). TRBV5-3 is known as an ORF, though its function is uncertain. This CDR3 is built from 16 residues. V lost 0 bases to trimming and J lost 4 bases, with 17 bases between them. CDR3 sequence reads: CARSLGGFGEKYEQYF. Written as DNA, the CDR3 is TGTGCCAGAAGCTTGGGCGGTTTCGGGGAGAAGTACGAGCAGTACTTC.

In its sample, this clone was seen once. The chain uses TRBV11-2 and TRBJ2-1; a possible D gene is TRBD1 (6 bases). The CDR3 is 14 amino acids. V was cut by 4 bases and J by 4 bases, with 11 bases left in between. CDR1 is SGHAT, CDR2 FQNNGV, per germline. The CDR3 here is CASSSGDQYNEQFF. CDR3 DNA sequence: TGTGCCAGCAGCTCAGGGGATCAATACAATGAGCAGTTCTTC.

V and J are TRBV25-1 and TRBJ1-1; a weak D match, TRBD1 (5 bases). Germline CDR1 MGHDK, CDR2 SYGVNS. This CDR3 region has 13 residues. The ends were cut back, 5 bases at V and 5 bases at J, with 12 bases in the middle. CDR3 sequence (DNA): TGTGCCAGCAGTCCGGCGGGGGTAACTGAAGCTTTCTTT. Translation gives CASSPAGVTEAFF.

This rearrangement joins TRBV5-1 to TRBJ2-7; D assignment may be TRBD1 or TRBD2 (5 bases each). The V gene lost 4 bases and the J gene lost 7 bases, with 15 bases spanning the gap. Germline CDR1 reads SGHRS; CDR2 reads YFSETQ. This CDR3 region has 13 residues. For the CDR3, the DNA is TGCGCCAGCAGCAGGGGACCCTCGGAAGAGCAGTACTTC. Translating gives CASSRGPSEEQYF.

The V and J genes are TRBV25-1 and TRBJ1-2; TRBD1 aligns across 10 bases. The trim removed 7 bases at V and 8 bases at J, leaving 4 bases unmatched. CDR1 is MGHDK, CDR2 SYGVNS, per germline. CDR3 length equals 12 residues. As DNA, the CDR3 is TGTGCCAGCACCGGGACAGGGGAAGGCTACACCTTC. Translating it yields CASTGTGEGYTF.

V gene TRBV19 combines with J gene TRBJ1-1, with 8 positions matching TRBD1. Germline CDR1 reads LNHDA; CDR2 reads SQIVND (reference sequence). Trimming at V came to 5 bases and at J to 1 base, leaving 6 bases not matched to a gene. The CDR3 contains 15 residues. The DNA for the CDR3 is TGTGCCAGTAGTCCTTACAGGGGGAGGAACACTGAAGCTTTCTTT. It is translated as CASSPYRGRNTEAFF.

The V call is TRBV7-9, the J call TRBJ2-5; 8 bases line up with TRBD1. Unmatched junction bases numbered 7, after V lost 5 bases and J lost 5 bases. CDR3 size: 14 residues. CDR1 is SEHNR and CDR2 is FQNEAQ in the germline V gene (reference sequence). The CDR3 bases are TGTGCCAGCAGCCTCAGGGGGCGCGGGGAGACCCAGTACTTC. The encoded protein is CASSLRGRGETQYF.

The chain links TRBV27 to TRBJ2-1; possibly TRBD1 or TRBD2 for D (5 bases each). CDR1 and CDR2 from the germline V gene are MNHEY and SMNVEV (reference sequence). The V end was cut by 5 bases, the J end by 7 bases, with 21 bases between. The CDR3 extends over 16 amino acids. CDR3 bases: TGTGCCAGCAGTCTTCAGGGAGAATATTCCCGGAATGAGCAGTTCTTC. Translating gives CASSLQGEYSRNEQFF.

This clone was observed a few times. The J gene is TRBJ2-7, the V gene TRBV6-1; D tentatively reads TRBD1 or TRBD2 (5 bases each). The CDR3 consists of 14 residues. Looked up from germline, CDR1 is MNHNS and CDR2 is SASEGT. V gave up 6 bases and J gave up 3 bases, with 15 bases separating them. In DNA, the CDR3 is TGTGCCAGCAGCCGCACGGGGCCTCTCTACGAGCAGTACTTC. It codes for CASSRTGPLYEQYF.

For the CDR3, the DNA is TGTGCCTGGAGTGCAAAACAGCAAGAGACCCAGTACTTC. Its protein product is CAWSAKQQETQYF. This chain uses TRBV30 with TRBJ2-5; no clear D. Looked up from germline, CDR1 is GTSNPN and CDR2 is SVGIG (reference sequence). V lost 1 base, J lost 2 bases, and 8 bases lay in between. The CDR3 has 13 residues.

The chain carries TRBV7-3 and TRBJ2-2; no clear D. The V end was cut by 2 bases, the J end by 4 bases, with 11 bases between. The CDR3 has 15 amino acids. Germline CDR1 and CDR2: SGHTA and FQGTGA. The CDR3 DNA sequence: TGTGCCAGCAGCTTATTGTCAGGTCTCACCGGGGAGCTGTTTTTT. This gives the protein CASSLLSGLTGELFF.

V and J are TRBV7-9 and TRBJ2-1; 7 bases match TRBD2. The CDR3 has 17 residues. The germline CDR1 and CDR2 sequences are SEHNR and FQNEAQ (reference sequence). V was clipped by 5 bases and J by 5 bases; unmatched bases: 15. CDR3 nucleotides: TGTGCCAGCAGCGCCTTTGGCCAGCGGGGAATAAACAATGAGCAGTTCTTC. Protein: CASSAFGQRGINNEQFF.

CDR3 region: CASSLPGGAHEQFF. The CDR3 nucleotides read TGTGCCAGCAGCCTCCCCGGAGGGGCACATGAGCAGTTCTTC. The chain employs TRBV13 and TRBJ2-1; D might be TRBD2 (6 bases). This CDR3 is 14 amino acids long. Germline lookup yields CDR1 PRHDT and CDR2 FYEKMQ (reference sequence). V was cut by 5 bases and J by 8 bases, with 16 bases left in between.

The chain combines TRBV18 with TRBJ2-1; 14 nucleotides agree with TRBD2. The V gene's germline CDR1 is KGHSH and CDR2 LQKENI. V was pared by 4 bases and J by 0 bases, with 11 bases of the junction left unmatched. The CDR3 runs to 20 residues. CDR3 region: CASSLRLAGGPGGSYNEQFF. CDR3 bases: TGTGCCAGCTCACTCCGACTAGCGGGGGGGCCTGGGGGCTCCTACAATGAGCAGTTCTTC.

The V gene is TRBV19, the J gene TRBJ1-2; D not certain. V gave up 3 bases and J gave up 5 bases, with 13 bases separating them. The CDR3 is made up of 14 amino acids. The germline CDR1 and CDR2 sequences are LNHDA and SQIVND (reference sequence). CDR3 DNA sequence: TGTGCCAGTAGTATGAGGGTGGCAGGATATGGCTACACCTTC. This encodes CASSMRVAGYGYTF.

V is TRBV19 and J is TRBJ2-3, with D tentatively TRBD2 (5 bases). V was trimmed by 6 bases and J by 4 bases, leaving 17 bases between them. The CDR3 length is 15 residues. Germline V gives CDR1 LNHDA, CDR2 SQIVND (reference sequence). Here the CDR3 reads CASSPPGGAADTQYF. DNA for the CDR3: TGTGCCAGTAGCCCCCCGGGTGGAGCGGCAGATACGCAGTATTTT.

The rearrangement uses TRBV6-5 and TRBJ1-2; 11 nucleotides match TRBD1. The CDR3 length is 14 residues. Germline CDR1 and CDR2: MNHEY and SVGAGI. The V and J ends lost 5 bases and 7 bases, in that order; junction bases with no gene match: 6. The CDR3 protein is CASSEGQGVVGYTF. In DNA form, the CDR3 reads TGTGCCAGCAGTGAGGGACAGGGGGTTGTTGGCTACACCTTC.

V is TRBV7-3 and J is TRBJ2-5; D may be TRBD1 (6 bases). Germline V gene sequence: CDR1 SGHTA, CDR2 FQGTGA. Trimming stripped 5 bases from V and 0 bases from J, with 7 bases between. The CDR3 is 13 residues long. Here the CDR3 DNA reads TGTGCCAGCAGCGGGACAAACCAAGAGACCCAGTACTTC. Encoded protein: CASSGTNQETQYF. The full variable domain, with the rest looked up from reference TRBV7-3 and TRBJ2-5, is GAGVSQTPSNKVTEKGKYVELRCDPISGHTALYWYRQSLGQGPEFLIYFQGTGAADDSGLPNDRFFAVRPEGSVSTLKIQRTERGDSAVYLCASSGTNQETQYFGPGTRLLVL.

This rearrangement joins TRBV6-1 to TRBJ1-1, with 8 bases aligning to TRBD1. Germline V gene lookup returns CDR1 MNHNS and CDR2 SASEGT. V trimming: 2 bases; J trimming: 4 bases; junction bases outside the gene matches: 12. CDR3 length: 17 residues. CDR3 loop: CASSEFGRGHFGTEAFF. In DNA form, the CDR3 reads TGTGCCAGCAGTGAATTTGGCAGGGGGCATTTCGGCACTGAAGCTTTCTTT.